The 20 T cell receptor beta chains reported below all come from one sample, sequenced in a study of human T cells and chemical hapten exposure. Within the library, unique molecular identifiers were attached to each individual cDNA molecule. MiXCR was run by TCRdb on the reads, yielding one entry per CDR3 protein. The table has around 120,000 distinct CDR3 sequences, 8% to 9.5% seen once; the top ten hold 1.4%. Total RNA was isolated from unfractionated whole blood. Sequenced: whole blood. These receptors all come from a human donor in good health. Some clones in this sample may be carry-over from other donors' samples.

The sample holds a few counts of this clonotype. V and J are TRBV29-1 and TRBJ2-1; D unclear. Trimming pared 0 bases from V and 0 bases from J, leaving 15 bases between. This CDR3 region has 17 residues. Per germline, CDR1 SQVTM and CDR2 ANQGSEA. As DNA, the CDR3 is TGCAGCGTTGAAGAATTGGGCAGATTTTTCTCCTACAATGAGCAGTTCTTC. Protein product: CSVEELGRFFSYNEQFF.

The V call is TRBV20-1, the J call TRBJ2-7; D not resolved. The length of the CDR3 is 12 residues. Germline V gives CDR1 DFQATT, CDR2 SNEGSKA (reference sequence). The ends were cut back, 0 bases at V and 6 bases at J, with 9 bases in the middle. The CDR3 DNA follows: TGCAGTGCTAGAGACCTCAGTCGCGAGCAGTACTTC. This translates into CSARDLSREQYF.

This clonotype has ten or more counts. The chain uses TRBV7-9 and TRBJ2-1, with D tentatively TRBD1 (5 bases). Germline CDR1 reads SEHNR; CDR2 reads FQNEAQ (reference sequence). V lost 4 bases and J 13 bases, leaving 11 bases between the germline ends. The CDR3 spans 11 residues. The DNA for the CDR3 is TGTGCCAGCAGCTCCCAGGGTGGCCAGTTCTTC. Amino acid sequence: CASSSQGGQFF.

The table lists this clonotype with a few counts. The CDR3 is CASSFTSQGLSYEQYF. The CDR3 DNA follows: TGTGCCAGCAGCTTTACGAGTCAGGGGCTTTCCTACGAGCAGTACTTC. This chain joins TRBV7-6 and TRBJ2-7, with a weak D call TRBD1 (6 bases). Trimming shortened V by 3 bases and J by 1 base, and 16 bases separated the two germline ends. CDR1 is SGHVS and CDR2 is FNYEAQ in the germline V gene. CDR3 length: 16 amino acids.

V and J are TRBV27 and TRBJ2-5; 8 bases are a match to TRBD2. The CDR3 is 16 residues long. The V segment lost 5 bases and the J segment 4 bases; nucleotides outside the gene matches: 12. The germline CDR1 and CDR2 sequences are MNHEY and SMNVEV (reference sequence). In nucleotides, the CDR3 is TGTGCCAGCAGTGAACTCAGCGGGAGAGGGTCAGAGACCCAGTACTTC. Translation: CASSELSGRGSETQYF.

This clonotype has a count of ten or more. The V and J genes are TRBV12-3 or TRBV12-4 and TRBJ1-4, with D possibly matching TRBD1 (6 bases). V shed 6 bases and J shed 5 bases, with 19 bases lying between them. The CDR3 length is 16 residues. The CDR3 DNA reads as TGTGCCAGCAGGCCAGAGCTCGGGGGCTGGAATGAAAAACTGTTTTTT. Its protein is CASRPELGGWNEKLFF.

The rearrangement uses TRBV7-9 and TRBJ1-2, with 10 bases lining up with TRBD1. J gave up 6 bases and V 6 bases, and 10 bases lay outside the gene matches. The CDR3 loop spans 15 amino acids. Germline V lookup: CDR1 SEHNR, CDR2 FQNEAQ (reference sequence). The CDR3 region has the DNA TGTGCCAGCAGTCGGGACAGGGGAAGTTGGGATGGCTACACCTTC. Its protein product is CASSRDRGSWDGYTF.

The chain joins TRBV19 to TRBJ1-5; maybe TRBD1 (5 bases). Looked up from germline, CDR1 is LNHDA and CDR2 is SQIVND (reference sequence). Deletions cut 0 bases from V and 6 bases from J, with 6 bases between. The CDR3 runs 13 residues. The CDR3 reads CASSIDQGQPQHF. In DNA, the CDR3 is TGTGCCAGTAGTATAGATCAGGGTCAGCCCCAGCATTTT.

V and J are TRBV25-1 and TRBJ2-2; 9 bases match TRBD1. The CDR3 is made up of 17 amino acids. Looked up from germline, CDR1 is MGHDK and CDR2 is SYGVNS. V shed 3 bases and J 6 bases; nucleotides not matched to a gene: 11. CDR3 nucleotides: TGTGCCAGCAGTGATTCCCTGGGACAGGGATATTCCGGGGAGCTGTTTTTT. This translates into CASSDSLGQGYSGELFF.

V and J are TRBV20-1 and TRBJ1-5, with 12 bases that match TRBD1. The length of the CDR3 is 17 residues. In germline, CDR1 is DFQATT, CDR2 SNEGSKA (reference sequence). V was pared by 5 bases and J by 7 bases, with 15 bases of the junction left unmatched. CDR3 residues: CSAALGTGGSKDQPQHF. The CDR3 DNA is TGCAGTGCTGCCCTCGGGACAGGGGGCTCCAAAGACCAGCCCCAGCATTTT.

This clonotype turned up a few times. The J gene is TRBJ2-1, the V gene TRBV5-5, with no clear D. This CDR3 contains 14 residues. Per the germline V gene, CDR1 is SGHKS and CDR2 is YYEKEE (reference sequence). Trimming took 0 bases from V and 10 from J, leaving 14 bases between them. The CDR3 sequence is CASSLVFWNVEQFF. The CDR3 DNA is TGTGCCAGCAGCTTGGTTTTTTGGAATGTGGAGCAGTTCTTC.

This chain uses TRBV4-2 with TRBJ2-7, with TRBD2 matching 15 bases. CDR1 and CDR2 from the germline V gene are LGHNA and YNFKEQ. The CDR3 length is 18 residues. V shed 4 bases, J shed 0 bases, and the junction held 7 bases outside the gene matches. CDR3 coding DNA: TGTGCCAGCAGCCCCGCACCGGGACTAGCGGGGGGCTCCTACGAGCAGTACTTC. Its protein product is CASSPAPGLAGGSYEQYF.

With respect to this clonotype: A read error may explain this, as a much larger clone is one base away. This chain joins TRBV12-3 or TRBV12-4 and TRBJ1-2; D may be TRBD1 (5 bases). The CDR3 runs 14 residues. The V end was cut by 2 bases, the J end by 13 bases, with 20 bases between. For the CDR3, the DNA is TGTGCCAGCAGTTTAAATCAGGGACCGACAGCCCTCACCTTC. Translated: CASSLNQGPTALTF.

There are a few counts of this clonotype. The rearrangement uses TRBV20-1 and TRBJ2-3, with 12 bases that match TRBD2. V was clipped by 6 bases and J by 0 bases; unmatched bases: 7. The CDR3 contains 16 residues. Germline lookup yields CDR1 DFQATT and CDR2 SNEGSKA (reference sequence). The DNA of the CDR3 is TGCAGTGCATACCCTAGCGGGGGGGGAAGCACAGATACGCAGTATTTT. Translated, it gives CSAYPSGGGSTDTQYF.

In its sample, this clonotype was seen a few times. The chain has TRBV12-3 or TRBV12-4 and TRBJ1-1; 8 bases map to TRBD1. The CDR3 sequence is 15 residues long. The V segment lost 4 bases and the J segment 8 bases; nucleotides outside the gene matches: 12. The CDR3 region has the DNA TGTGCCAGCAGTTCACAACAGGGGGGCCAACTCGAAGCTTTCTTT. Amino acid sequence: CASSSQQGGQLEAFF.

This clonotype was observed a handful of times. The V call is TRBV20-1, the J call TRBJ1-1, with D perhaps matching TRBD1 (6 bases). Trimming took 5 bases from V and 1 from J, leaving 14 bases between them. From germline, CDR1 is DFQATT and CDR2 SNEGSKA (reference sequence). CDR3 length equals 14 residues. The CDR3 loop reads CSAGGGGWNTEAFF. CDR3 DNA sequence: TGCAGTGCTGGCGGAGGGGGTTGGAACACTGAAGCTTTCTTT.

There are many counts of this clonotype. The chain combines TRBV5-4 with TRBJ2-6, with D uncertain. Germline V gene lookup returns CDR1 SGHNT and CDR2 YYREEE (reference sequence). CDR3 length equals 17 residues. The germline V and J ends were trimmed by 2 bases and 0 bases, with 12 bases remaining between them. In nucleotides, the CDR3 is TGTGCCAGCAGCTTAGGCCCCCCTGGCTCTGGGGCCAACGTCCTGACTTTC. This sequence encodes CASSLGPPGSGANVLTF.

The DNA for the CDR3 is TGTGCCAGCAGTTTGGATGGGGACCGCTCCGGCAGGGAGCTGTTTTTT. This translates into CASSLDGDRSGRELFF. The genes are TRBV12-3 or TRBV12-4 and TRBJ2-2, with D perhaps assigned TRBD1 or TRBD2 (5 bases each). The V end lost 3 bases, the J end lost 9 bases, and 20 bases lay between the germline ends. The CDR3 extends over 16 amino acids.

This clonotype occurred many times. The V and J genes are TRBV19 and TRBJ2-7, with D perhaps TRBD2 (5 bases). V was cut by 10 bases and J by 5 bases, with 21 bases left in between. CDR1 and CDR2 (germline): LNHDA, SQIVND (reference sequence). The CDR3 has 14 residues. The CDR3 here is CAIRPELEEDEQYF. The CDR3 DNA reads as TGTGCCATTCGCCCAGAATTGGAGGAGGACGAGCAGTACTTC.

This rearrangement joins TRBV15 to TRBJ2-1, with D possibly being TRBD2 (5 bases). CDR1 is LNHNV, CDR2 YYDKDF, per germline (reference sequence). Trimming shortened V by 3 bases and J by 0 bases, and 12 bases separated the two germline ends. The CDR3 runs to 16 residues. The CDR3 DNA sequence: TGTGCCACCAGCAGGGGAGACTGGAGCTCCTACAATGAGCAGTTCTTC. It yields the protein CATSRGDWSSYNEQFF.